This TCR beta chain is drawn from a study of blood T cell repertoires in COVID-19. Study summary: Acute and convalescent COVID-19 specimens originated in the United States, Italy and Spain. T cells, B-cell-depleted T cells, or PBMCs supplied cDNA or gDNA.

In Seattle, patients joined the study during active infection and were tracked longitudinally. This CDR3 has 16 residues. Trimming removed 4 bases from V and 3 bases from J; junction bases left unmatched: 9. Per the germline V gene, CDR1 is LNHDA and CDR2 is SQIVND (reference sequence). As processed by the authors: The assay estimated nucleated cells by amplifying reference gene primers. TCRdb keeps only in-frame clones here, not all; method: immunoSEQ multiplex PCR. Clone size and the V and J calls come from that table; the DNA yielded D and trimming. The data show 350,000 to 500,000 clones, 70% to 90% seen once.

This TCR derives from a man aged 18 to 30 with COVID-19, enrolled during active disease. The genes are TRBV19 and TRBJ1-5, with TRBD1 identical over 7 bases. The specimen sequenced was peripheral blood. CDR3 nucleotides: TGTGCCAGTAGTACCTCCGGGACAGTCACCAATCAGCCCCAGCATTTT. Translated: CASSTSGTVTNQPQHF.